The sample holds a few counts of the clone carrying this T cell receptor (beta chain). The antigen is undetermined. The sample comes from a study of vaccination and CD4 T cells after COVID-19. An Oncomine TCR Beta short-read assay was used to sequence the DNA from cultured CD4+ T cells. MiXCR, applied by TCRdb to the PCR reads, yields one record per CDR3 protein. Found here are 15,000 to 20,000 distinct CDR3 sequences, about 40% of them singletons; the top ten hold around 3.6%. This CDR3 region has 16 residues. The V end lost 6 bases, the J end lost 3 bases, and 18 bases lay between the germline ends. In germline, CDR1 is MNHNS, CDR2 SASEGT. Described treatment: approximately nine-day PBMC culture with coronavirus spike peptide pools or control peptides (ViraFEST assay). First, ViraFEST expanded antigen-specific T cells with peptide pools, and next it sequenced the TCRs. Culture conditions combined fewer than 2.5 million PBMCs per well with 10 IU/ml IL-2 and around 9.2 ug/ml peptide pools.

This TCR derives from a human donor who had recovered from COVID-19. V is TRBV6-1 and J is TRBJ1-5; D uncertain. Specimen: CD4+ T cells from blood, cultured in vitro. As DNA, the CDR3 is TGTGCCAGCAGCCGGGCGTCGGGTTCAGACAATCAGCCCCAGCATTTT. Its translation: CASSRASGSDNQPQHF.